This T cell receptor beta chain was sequenced in a study of blood T cell repertoires in COVID-19. Overall study: Samples of COVID-19 (acute and convalescent) were obtained from the United States, Italy and Spain. Nucleic acid was either cDNA or gDNA, and it came from T cells, B-cell-depleted T cells, or PBMCs.

Original data processing: Estimated nucleated cell counts came from reference gene primer amplification. The repertoire was sequenced with immunoSEQ multiplex PCR; TCRdb's copy has only in-frame clones and lacks some. The D gene and trimming were derived from the DNA, and the V and J assignments and clone size from that table. Here the sample spans approximately 360,000 clones, around 90% being singletons. The V end was cut by 3 bases, the J end by 3 bases, with 11 bases between. The V gene's germline CDR1 is LGHNA and CDR2 YNFKEQ. This CDR3 has 14 amino acids. The specimen was peripheral blood. The chain couples TRBV4-2 to TRBJ1-2; weak D call: TRBD1 (5 bases). The sequence came from a man aged 18 to 30 with active or convalescent COVID-19. CDR3 residues: CASSHSGGDYGYTF. In DNA form, the CDR3 reads TGTGCCAGCAGCCACTCCGGGGGGGACTATGGCTACACCTTC.